Below are 29 T cell receptor beta chains sequenced from a single sample in a study of blood T cell repertoires in COVID-19. Libraries were prepared by immunoSEQ multiplex PCR; TCRdb keeps only in-frame clonotypes and omits some of them. Among approximately 180,000 clones listed, 70% to 85% were seen once. Sequences were obtained from PBMCs or T cells enriched from blood (not recorded which). Every receptor here comes from a woman aged 55-69 years with acute COVID-19.

This chain links TRBV10-3 with TRBJ2-1; D is undetermined. Germline V gene sequence: CDR1 ENHRY, CDR2 SYGVKD. V lost 0 bases to trimming and J lost 9 bases, with 12 bases between them. The CDR3 loop spans 14 amino acids. The CDR3 DNA follows: TGTGCCATCAGTGAGTCGTCTGGCCCCCGTGAGCAGTTCTTC. It codes for CAISESSGPREQFF.

CDR3 nucleotides: TGCGCCAGCAGCTTGTCCGGGACAGGGAACACTGAAGCTTTCTTT. This translates into CASSLSGTGNTEAFF. The chain uses TRBV5-1 and TRBJ1-1; 8 nucleotides line up with TRBD1. Germline lookup yields CDR1 SGHRS and CDR2 YFSETQ. This CDR3 comprises 15 residues. J lost 1 base, V lost 1 base, and 3 bases had no gene match.

J is TRBJ2-5 and V is TRBV9; TRBD2 matches at 10 bases. The germline gives CDR1 SGDLS, CDR2 YYNGEE. This CDR3 spans 18 amino acids. J was trimmed by 2 bases and V by 4 bases; bases with no gene match: 14. The DNA of the CDR3 is TGTGCCAGCAGCCCCCGGGCTAGCGGGGGCCCAAGACAAGAGACCCAGTACTTC. As protein: CASSPRASGGPRQETQYF.

The chain recombines TRBV2 with TRBJ2-1; a possible D gene is TRBD1 (6 bases). Trimming removed 3 bases from V and 8 bases from J, with 14 bases in between. Germline CDR1 reads SNHLY; CDR2 reads FYNNEI. The length of the CDR3 is 14 residues. The CDR3 reads CASSDQGRGDEQFF. As DNA, the CDR3 is TGTGCCAGCAGTGATCAGGGGAGAGGCGATGAGCAGTTCTTC.

The rearrangement joins TRBV5-1 to TRBJ1-3, with a weak D call TRBD1 (6 bases). The CDR3 spans 16 residues. The germline gives CDR1 SGHRS, CDR2 YFSETQ. V lost 6 bases, J lost 0 bases, and 16 bases lay in between. The CDR3 is CASKDGQPSSGNTIYF. The CDR3 DNA is TGCGCCAGCAAAGACGGACAGCCATCCTCTGGAAACACCATATATTTT.

This clone was picked up a small number of times. This chain joins TRBV10-2 and TRBJ2-5, with TRBD1 as a possible D gene (5 bases). The CDR3 runs to 12 residues. Deletions cut 6 bases from V and 4 bases from J, with 9 bases between. Germline CDR1 WSHSY, CDR2 SAAADI. CDR3: CASSETGETQYF. The CDR3 coding sequence is TGCGCCAGCAGCGAAACAGGAGAGACCCAGTACTTC.

The chain joins TRBV28 to TRBJ1-2; TRBD1 agrees at 9 bases. This CDR3 contains 17 residues. Germline V CDR1 and CDR2: MDHEN, SYDVKM. V lost 5 bases and J lost 4; bases outside the gene matches: 14. The CDR3 nucleotides are TGTGCCAGCAGTCAAGGGGGACAGGGCACGACCTCCTATGGCTACACCTTC. Translating gives CASSQGGQGTTSYGYTF.

The chain combines TRBV19 with TRBJ1-3; weak D call: TRBD1 (6 bases). The CDR3 covers 15 residues. CDR1 and CDR2 (germline): LNHDA, SQIVND (reference sequence). Trimming shortened V by 0 bases and J by 1 base, and 7 bases separated the two germline ends. The CDR3 loop is CASSIDQGSGNTIYF. CDR3 nucleotide sequence: TGTGCCAGTAGTATAGATCAGGGGTCTGGAAACACCATATATTTT. The full variable domain, with the rest looked up from reference TRBV19 and TRBJ1-3, is DGGITQSPKYLFRKEGQNVTLSCEQNLNHDAMYWYRQDPGQGLRLIYYSQIVNDFQKGDIAEGYSVSREKKESFPLTVTSAQKNPTAFYLCASSIDQGSGNTIYFGEGSWLTVV.

The V call is TRBV9, the J call TRBJ2-3, with D perhaps TRBD1 (5 bases). The CDR3 is 15 residues long. The germline V gene has CDR1 SGDLS and CDR2 YYNGEE. Trimming shortened V by 0 bases and J by 4 bases, and 12 bases separated the two germline ends. The CDR3 DNA is TGTGCCAGCAGCGTAGCTACGTGGGGCGCAGATACGCAGTATTTT. Protein: CASSVATWGADTQYF.

This clone occurred a few times. The rearrangement joins TRBV7-9 to TRBJ2-5; D remains unclear. This CDR3 has 13 residues. The germline V gene has CDR1 SEHNR and CDR2 FQNEAQ (reference sequence). Trimming took 5 bases from V and 4 from J, leaving 11 bases between them. As DNA, the CDR3 is TGTGCCAGCAGCCCCATCGGTCTAGAGACCCAGTACTTC. As protein: CASSPIGLETQYF.

V and J are TRBV24-1 and TRBJ1-4; 8 bases are shared with TRBD1. This CDR3 has 14 residues. V was clipped by 5 bases and J by 5 bases; unmatched bases: 3. In germline, CDR1 is KGHDR, CDR2 SFDVKD. CDR3 in amino acids: CATSARDRNEKLFF. The CDR3 DNA follows: TGTGCCACCAGTGCTCGGGACAGGAATGAAAAACTGTTTTTT.

This clone was observed a single time. The V gene is TRBV30, the J gene TRBJ1-1; D gene unclear. With 2 bases removed from V and 1 base from J, the gap between germline ends came to 8 bases. The CDR3 covers 13 residues. Germline CDR1 and CDR2: GTSNPN and SVGIG (reference sequence). The CDR3 here is CAWSLQPNTEAFF. CDR3 in DNA: TGTGCCTGGAGTTTACAGCCGAACACTGAAGCTTTCTTT. The variable domain in full, completed from reference TRBV30 and TRBJ1-1, reads SQTIHQWPATLVQPVGSPLSLECTVEGTSNPNLYWYRQAAGRGLQLLFYSVGIGQISSEVPQNLSASRPQDRQFILSSKKLLLSDSGFYLCAWSLQPNTEAFFGQGTRLTVV.

The CDR3 loop is CAQRAAGGNEQFF. As DNA, the CDR3 is TGTGCCCAACGGGCAGCGGGGGGTAATGAGCAGTTCTTC. The rearrangement uses TRBV12-3 or TRBV12-4 and TRBJ2-1; 9 bases are shared with TRBD2. There are 13 residues in the CDR3. The V gene end was trimmed by 11 bases and the J gene end by 7 bases; junction bases not matched to a gene: 9.

CDR3 coding DNA: TGTGCCAGCAGCTTTGTCCCCCGGTCGGGCACCGGGGAGCTGTTTTTT. Translated: CASSFVPRSGTGELFF. The chain couples TRBV11-2 to TRBJ2-2; D is unresolved. Germline V lookup: CDR1 SGHAT, CDR2 FQNNGV. Between the trimmed V and J ends, which lost 3 bases and 4 bases, there was a span of 15 bases. The CDR3 extends over 16 amino acids.

This clone was seen only a few times. The rearrangement links TRBV2 to TRBJ2-5, with 9 bases aligning to TRBD1. V shed 8 bases, J shed 4 bases, and the junction held 5 bases outside the gene matches. CDR1 is SNHLY and CDR2 is FYNNEI in the germline V gene. This CDR3 contains 13 residues. CDR3 coding DNA: TGTGCCAGCCGGAACAGGGGGCCAGAGACCCAGTACTTC. Amino acids: CASRNRGPETQYF.

V gene TRBV18 combines with J gene TRBJ2-5, with TRBD2 matching 11 bases. Germline V lookup: CDR1 KGHSH, CDR2 LQKENI. CDR3 length: 14 amino acids. The CDR3 reads CATTSGDRQETQYF. The DNA for the CDR3 is TGTGCGACGACTAGCGGGGACAGACAAGAGACCCAGTACTTC.

The V call is TRBV6-5, the J call TRBJ2-1; D gene uncertain. The CDR3 contains 15 residues. Germline lookup yields CDR1 MNHEY and CDR2 SVGAGI. V lost 5 bases and J lost 3, with 14 bases in between. The CDR3 DNA reads TGTGCCAGCAGTAGCGAGGCACATCTCTACAATGAGCAGTTCTTC. The encoded protein is CASSSEAHLYNEQFF.

V usage is TRBV4-2 and J usage is TRBJ2-5; 12 bases agree with TRBD2. From germline, CDR1 is LGHNA and CDR2 YNFKEQ. This CDR3 contains 17 residues. After removal of 4 bases from V and 0 bases from J, the junction contained 6 bases not matched to a gene. The CDR3 loop is CASSRGLAGPYQETQYF. The DNA of the CDR3 is TGTGCCAGCAGCCGAGGACTAGCGGGACCGTACCAAGAGACCCAGTACTTC.

This clone was counted a single time. The V call is TRBV4-1, the J call TRBJ1-4; perhaps TRBD1 as D (5 bases). Deletions cut 5 bases from V and 3 bases from J, with 13 bases between. The CDR3 is made up of 15 amino acids. Germline-derived CDR1 and CDR2 are MGHRA and YSYEKL. The CDR3 DNA is TGCGCCAGCAGCTCCTCAGGGTTGGCTAATGAAAAACTGTTTTTT. It yields the protein CASSSSGLANEKLFF.

This clone is a singleton in its sample. The chain recombines TRBV7-8 with TRBJ2-2, with D possibly matching TRBD2 (7 bases). Germline loops: CDR1 SGHVS, CDR2 FQNEAQ. V was trimmed by 2 bases and J by 7 bases, leaving 17 bases between them. The CDR3 covers 16 residues. CDR3 nucleotide sequence: TGTGCCAGCAGCTTATGGGGGAGGGGGATACACGGGGAGCTGTTTTTT. This sequence encodes CASSLWGRGIHGELFF.

The rearrangement uses TRBV7-9 and TRBJ2-1; 9 bases are a match to TRBD2. J lost 8 bases, V lost 5 bases, and 10 bases had no gene match. The CDR3 is 15 amino acids. CDR1 and CDR2 (germline): SEHNR, FQNEAQ (reference sequence). The CDR3 DNA sequence: TGTGCCAGCAGCCACCGGCTAGCGGGGACCCATGAGCAGTTCTTC. This encodes CASSHRLAGTHEQFF.

The chain recombines TRBV5-5 with TRBJ1-2; D is ambiguous. Germline V gene sequence: CDR1 SGHKS, CDR2 YYEKEE (reference sequence). Trimming took off 0 bases at V and 1 base at J, with 16 bases between the two ends. The length of the CDR3 is 17 residues. The CDR3 is CASSLETRGALNYGYTF. CDR3 sequence (DNA): TGTGCCAGCAGCTTGGAAACCCGAGGTGCCCTTAACTATGGCTACACCTTC.

The chain combines TRBV6-5 with TRBJ2-7; no clear D gene. Per germline, CDR1 MNHEY and CDR2 SVGAGI. V was trimmed by 0 bases and J by 5 bases, leaving 8 bases between them. CDR3 size: 13 residues. CDR3 amino acids: CASSYSTGHEQYF. The CDR3, as DNA: TGTGCCAGCAGTTACTCGACGGGTCACGAGCAGTACTTC.

The chain couples TRBV5-5 to TRBJ2-3; D is possibly TRBD1 (5 bases). This CDR3 is built from 15 residues. Germline loops: CDR1 SGHKS, CDR2 YYEKEE (reference sequence). V lost 1 base and J lost 0, with 9 bases in between. The CDR3 DNA sequence: TGTGCCAGCAGCTTGAGGAGACAGAGCACAGATACGCAGTATTTT. The encoded protein is CASSLRRQSTDTQYF.

The V call is TRBV5-4, the J call TRBJ1-3, with D tentatively TRBD1 (5 bases). This CDR3 is built from 15 residues. CDR1 SGHNT and CDR2 YYREEE come from the germline V gene (reference sequence). Trimming stripped 4 bases from V and 0 bases from J, with 11 bases between. The chain's CDR3 is CASSLDSISGNTIYF. CDR3 sequence (DNA): TGTGCCAGCAGCCTCGACAGCATCTCTGGAAACACCATATATTTT.

CDR3 bases: TGTGCCAGCGGACAGACAGGTCAGCCCCAGCATTTT. It translates to CASGQTGQPQHF. The J gene is TRBJ1-5, the V gene TRBV27, with D perhaps matching TRBD1 (6 bases). CDR1 MNHEY and CDR2 SMNVEV come from the germline V gene (reference sequence). V lost 8 bases to trimming and J lost 6 bases, with 11 bases between them. The CDR3 covers 12 residues.

This clone is a singleton in its sample. CDR3 sequence: CAMGQGVNYGYTF. For the CDR3, the DNA is TGTGCCATGGGACAGGGGGTGAATTATGGCTACACCTTC. The chain carries TRBV10-3 and TRBJ1-2; 11 bases align to TRBD1. From germline, CDR1 is ENHRY and CDR2 SYGVKD. The CDR3 is 13 residues long. V lost 9 bases to trimming and J lost 5 bases; unmatched junction nucleotides: 5.

The gene calls are TRBV11-2 and TRBJ1-6; 7 bases line up with TRBD1. From germline, CDR1 is SGHAT and CDR2 FQNNGV. V dropped 4 bases and J dropped 9; count of bases not matched to a gene: 6. This CDR3 comprises 14 residues. In nucleotides, the CDR3 is TGTGCCAGCAGCTCAGGGGGTCGAGGTTCACCCCTCCACTTT. The encoded protein is CASSSGGRGSPLHF. Together with reference TRBV11-2 and TRBJ1-6, the CDR3 gives the full variable domain: EAGVAQSPRYKIIEKRQSVAFWCNPISGHATLYWYQQILGQGPKLLIQFQNNGVVDDSQLPKDRFSAERLKGVDSTLKIQPAKLEDSAVYLCASSSGGRGSPLHFGNGTRLTVT.

This clone was counted once. The chain employs TRBV19 and TRBJ1-2; D uncertain. Trimming cost V 4 bases and J 7 bases, with 13 bases left between them. CDR3 length: 13 amino acids. The germline V gene has CDR1 LNHDA and CDR2 SQIVND (reference sequence). CDR3 DNA sequence: TGTGCCAGTAGTAGCCCCCCACCAGGTGGCTACACCTTC. Protein: CASSSPPPGGYTF.